Reported below is one T cell receptor beta chain. The method was immunoSEQ multiplex PCR; TCRdb's version includes in-frame clones alone and lacks a portion of them. The table lists 160,000 or so clones, roughly 80% of them singletons. The sample belongs to a study of blood T cell repertoires in COVID-19. Study in general: Researchers got acute and convalescent COVID-19 samples from the United States, Italy and Spain.

The CDR3 consists of 17 residues. Germline V lookup: CDR1 SGHTA, CDR2 FQGNSA. Losses at the gene ends were 5 bases for V and 3 bases for J; bases not matched to a gene: 12. The chain couples TRBV7-2 to TRBJ2-1; TRBD2 aligns across 8 bases. Sample: peripheral blood. This TCR came from a woman aged 80 or older with acute or convalescent COVID-19. CDR3 DNA sequence: TGTGCCAGCAGCCCAGGGGCAGGACGGGGGGGCTACAATGAGCAGTTCTTC. This encodes CASSPGAGRGGYNEQFF.